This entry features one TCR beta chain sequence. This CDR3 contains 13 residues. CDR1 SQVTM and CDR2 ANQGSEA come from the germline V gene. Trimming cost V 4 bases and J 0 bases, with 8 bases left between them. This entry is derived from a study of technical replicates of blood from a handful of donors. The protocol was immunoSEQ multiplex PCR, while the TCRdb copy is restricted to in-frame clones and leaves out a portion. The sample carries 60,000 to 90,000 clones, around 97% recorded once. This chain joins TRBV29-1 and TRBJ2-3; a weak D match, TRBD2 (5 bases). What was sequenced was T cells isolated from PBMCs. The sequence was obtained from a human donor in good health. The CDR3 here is CSVGVASTDTQYF. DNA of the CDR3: TGCAGCGTTGGAGTAGCGAGCACAGATACGCAGTATTTT.